This TCR beta chain was found in a study of graft-versus-host responses after intestinal transplantation. Sequencing used immunoSEQ multiplex PCR; TCRdb keeps in-frame clones, though not all of them. Of 75,000 to 100,000 clones listed, roughly 80% are singletons. Trimming pared 4 bases from V and 10 bases from J, leaving 14 bases between. CDR3 size: 14 residues. The V gene's germline CDR1 is SGHAT and CDR2 FQNNGV. On this clone: Antigen unknown.

The chain uses TRBV11-2 and TRBJ1-6, with D hard to call. This TCR was sampled from a human donor who received an intestinal transplant. This specimen was unstimulated CD8+ T cells sorted from spleen or lymph node cells, taken before intestinal transplant. DNA of the CDR3: TGTGCCAGCAGCTCTGTGACCAATAGGTCACCCCTCCACTTT. This encodes CASSSVTNRSPLHF.